This entry lists 15 T cell receptor beta chains sequenced from one sample in a study of T cells expressing NK-cell markers. No DNA is given; TCRdb re-called the 5' RACE reads and lists each CDR3 protein once. The sample totals 400,000 to 550,000 distinct CDR3 sequences. Source material: blood T cells: a sorted CD56 or NKG2C T cell subset, CD4+ or CD8+ T cells, or bulk PBMC T cells (not recorded which). Receptor source: a woman between 18 and 69 years old in good health.

The CDR3 reads CASTTSGSSLYEQYF. The chain uses TRBV28 and TRBJ2-7; absent DNA, TCRdb's TRBD2 call cannot be checked. This CDR3 is built from 15 residues. Germline V gene lookup returns CDR1 MDHEN and CDR2 SYDVKM.

The J gene is TRBJ2-5, the V gene TRBV18; the D gene TCRdb calls, TRBD1, cannot be checked with no DNA. This CDR3 contains 14 residues. CDR1 and CDR2 (germline): KGHSH, LQKENI. CDR3 residues: CASSPKTVGETQYF.

The chain combines TRBV29-1 with TRBJ2-3; the D call from TCRdb, TRBD2, cannot be confirmed without DNA. The CDR3 loop spans 14 amino acids. Germline CDR1 SQVTM, CDR2 ANQGSEA. The CDR3 reads CSVGGSGFTDTQYF.

The CDR3 reads CASSRPIDQETQYF. The chain couples TRBV6-2 or TRBV6-3 to TRBJ2-5. From germline, CDR1 is MNHEY and CDR2 SVGEGT. This CDR3 comprises 14 residues.

J is TRBJ2-1 and V is TRBV5-4; checking the TCRdb D call of TRBD1 is not possible without DNA. CDR3 length equals 16 residues. Germline loops: CDR1 SGHNT, CDR2 YYREEE (reference sequence). This CDR3 is CASSLGTGALYNEQFF.

The rearrangement uses TRBV9 and TRBJ2-5; TCRdb gives TRBD2 as the D gene, but with no DNA this cannot be confirmed. The CDR3 is made up of 14 amino acids. Germline CDR1 reads SGDLS; CDR2 reads YYNGEE. The CDR3 protein is CASSRGREGETQYF.

The chain employs TRBV20-1 and TRBJ2-5; the TCRdb D gene call, TRBD1, has no DNA to confirm it. In germline, CDR1 is DFQATT, CDR2 SNEGSKA (reference sequence). The CDR3 has 15 residues. The CDR3 is CSARDGTKGQETQYF.

The gene calls are TRBV7-9 and TRBJ1-1; no DNA is available, so the TRBD1 call from TCRdb remains unchecked. CDR3 length equals 13 residues. Germline CDR1 SEHNR, CDR2 FQNEAQ (reference sequence). The CDR3 loop is CASSPPPLTEAFF.

The genes are TRBV10-3 and TRBJ2-1. The CDR3 is 11 amino acids. Germline lookup yields CDR1 ENHRY and CDR2 SYGVKD. The CDR3 spells CAISELNEQFF.

The gene calls are TRBV28 and TRBJ2-1; the D call from TCRdb, TRBD2, cannot be confirmed without DNA. Germline CDR1 and CDR2: MDHEN and SYDVKM. The CDR3 spans 16 residues. CDR3 loop: CASSFSGTSGFNEQFF.

The chain combines TRBV5-1 with TRBJ2-3; TCRdb designates TRBD2, a call that cannot be tested without DNA. This CDR3 contains 15 residues. Germline V gives CDR1 SGHRS, CDR2 YFSETQ. CDR3 amino acids: CATARGLVSTDTQYF.

The chain uses TRBV21-1 and TRBJ1-2. TRBV21-1 represents a pseudogene. CDR3 length equals 16 residues. CDR3 in amino acids: CASSTKRDSLSYGYTF.

The V and J genes are TRBV5-1 and TRBJ2-7; absent DNA, TCRdb's TRBD2 call cannot be checked. CDR3 length equals 14 residues. The germline gives CDR1 SGHRS, CDR2 YFSETQ. CDR3 protein: CASRETSGKYEQYF.

This chain links TRBV4-1 with TRBJ2-3. This CDR3 comprises 12 residues. Germline V gene sequence: CDR1 MGHRA, CDR2 YSYEKL. CDR3 region: CASSPRPDTQYF.

The gene calls are TRBV20-1 and TRBJ2-1; TCRdb's D gene call, TRBD2, goes unchecked for lack of DNA. The germline gives CDR1 DFQATT, CDR2 SNEGSKA (reference sequence). The CDR3 spans 14 residues. This CDR3 is CSAPTAGGHNEQFF.